This T cell receptor beta chain was retrieved from a study of blood T cell repertoires in COVID-19. Study information: Cohort 3 recovered donors had two negative PCRs, clearance, or symptom resolution. Acute-phase and convalescent COVID-19 samples originated in the United States, Italy and Spain.

Trimming removed 0 bases from V and 2 bases from J, with 5 bases in between. The CDR3 contains 14 residues. CDR1 MNHEY and CDR2 SMNVEV come from the germline V gene (reference sequence). Regarding this clone: Other nucleotide sequences from this sample produce the same CDR3.

Original methodology: Amplification from reference gene primers served as the basis for estimated nucleated cell counts. Sequenced by immunoSEQ multiplex PCR; TCRdb stores in-frame clones only, minus some. V and J calls and clone size are copied from that table; D and trimming were computed from the DNA. The sample carries a few hundred thousand clones, around 87% recorded once. This receptor was taken from a man between 40 and 49 years old in a cohort exposed to, infected with or recovered from COVID-19 (not recorded which). Sample: PBMCs or T cells enriched from blood (not recorded which). This chain uses TRBV27 with TRBJ1-3; D is perhaps TRBD1 (5 bases). CDR3 sequence reads: CASSLSGAGNTIYF. The CDR3 nucleotides read TGTGCCAGCAGTTTATCAGGGGCTGGAAACACCATATATTTT.